The 28 T cell receptor beta chains below were found in one sample sequenced in a study of blood T cell repertoires in COVID-19. Libraries were prepared by immunoSEQ multiplex PCR; TCRdb keeps only in-frame clonotypes and omits some of them. The table has 140,000 to 150,000 clones, 80% to 90% seen once. The sample taken for sequencing was peripheral blood. The source of these receptors is a woman in her sixties with active COVID-19.

The chain has TRBV6-5 and TRBJ1-2, with 8 bases aligning to TRBD1. The CDR3 covers 13 residues. V shed 7 bases and J 8 bases; nucleotides not matched to a gene: 9. Germline CDR1 reads MNHEY; CDR2 reads SVGAGI. The CDR3 loop is CASKIGQGGGYTF. CDR3 DNA: TGTGCCAGCAAAATAGGACAGGGAGGAGGCTACACCTTC.

The V gene is TRBV27, the J gene TRBJ1-5, with 7 bases that match TRBD1. CDR1 is MNHEY and CDR2 is SMNVEV in the germline V gene (reference sequence). The CDR3 is 15 residues long. Unmatched junction bases numbered 5, after V lost 6 bases and J lost 0 bases. The DNA for the CDR3 is TGTGCCAGCAGACCCGGGACAGTTAGCAATCAGCCCCAGCATTTT. This gives the protein CASRPGTVSNQPQHF.

The chain combines TRBV5-4 with TRBJ2-7; TRBD2 aligns across 13 bases. CDR1 and CDR2 from the germline V gene are SGHNT and YYREEE (reference sequence). CDR3 length equals 14 residues. V dropped 4 bases and J dropped 4; count of bases not matched to a gene: 2. The CDR3 DNA sequence: TGTGCCAGCAGCGGGACTAGCGGGGAATACGAGCAGTACTTC. Residues: CASSGTSGEYEQYF.

This chain uses TRBV18 with TRBJ2-1, with TRBD2 identical over 14 bases. Germline V CDR1 and CDR2: KGHSH, LQKENI. The length of the CDR3 is 15 residues. J gave up 6 bases and V 3 bases, and 1 base lay outside the gene matches. The CDR3 sequence is CASSPGLAGVNEQFF. Here the CDR3 DNA reads TGTGCCAGCTCACCGGGACTAGCGGGAGTCAATGAGCAGTTCTTC.

In its sample, this clone was seen once. The chain recombines TRBV5-1 with TRBJ2-7; TRBD2 agrees at 13 bases. The CDR3 consists of 16 residues. V lost 0 bases and J lost 0; bases outside the gene matches: 0. The germline V gene has CDR1 SGHRS and CDR2 YFSETQ. The CDR3 DNA reads as TGCGCCAGCAGCTTGGGACTAGCGGGAGGCTCCTACGAGCAGTACTTC. Encoded protein: CASSLGLAGGSYEQYF.

The chain joins TRBV28 to TRBJ1-1; unclear D gene. Looked up from germline, CDR1 is MDHEN and CDR2 is SYDVKM. The CDR3 extends over 13 amino acids. V was cut by 5 bases and J by 5 bases, with 12 bases left in between. The CDR3 region has the DNA TGTGCCAGCAGTCCAGATTTTATGACTGAAGCTTTCTTT. Translating gives CASSPDFMTEAFF.

This chain links TRBV18 with TRBJ2-1; perhaps TRBD1 as D (6 bases). Deletions cut 4 bases from V and 3 bases from J, with 16 bases between. This CDR3 has 16 amino acids. Per germline, CDR1 KGHSH and CDR2 LQKENI. CDR3 in amino acids: CASSLSAGARYNEQFF. CDR3 nucleotides: TGTGCCAGCTCACTGTCTGCAGGGGCGCGCTACAATGAGCAGTTCTTC.

CDR3 in amino acids: CASSLVVNSEAFF. In DNA form, the CDR3 reads TGCGCCAGCAGCTTGGTCGTTAACTCTGAAGCTTTCTTT. V gene TRBV5-1 combines with J gene TRBJ1-1, with no clear D. CDR3 length: 13 residues. With 0 bases removed from V and 6 bases from J, the gap between germline ends came to 9 bases. In germline, CDR1 is SGHRS, CDR2 YFSETQ.

J is TRBJ1-6 and V is TRBV3-1 (or the pseudogene TRBV3-2), with D unclear. Germline V lookup: CDR1 LGHDT, CDR2 YNNKEL (reference sequence). V was trimmed by 9 bases and J by 0 bases, leaving 9 bases between them. The CDR3 contains 14 residues. The CDR3 loop reads CASIGSSYNSPLHF. CDR3 in DNA: TGTGCCAGTATAGGGAGCTCCTATAATTCACCCCTCCACTTT.

The rearrangement links TRBV6-5 to TRBJ1-2; 8 bases match TRBD1. The germline gives CDR1 MNHEY, CDR2 SVGAGI. This CDR3 comprises 14 residues. Trimming cost V 3 bases and J 3 bases; bases outside gene matches: 3. The CDR3 nucleotides read TGTGCCAGCAGTTATGACAGGGGTTACTATGGCTACACCTTC. This translates into CASSYDRGYYGYTF.

The gene calls are TRBV19 and TRBJ2-5; TRBD2 might be the D (6 bases). The CDR3 is 15 amino acids. Trimming pared 3 bases from V and 2 bases from J, leaving 13 bases between. Germline V gene lookup returns CDR1 LNHDA and CDR2 SQIVND (reference sequence). The CDR3 bases are TGTGCCAGTAGTATTGGAGGGAGTCTACAAGAGACCCAGTACTTC. This sequence encodes CASSIGGSLQETQYF.

The chain joins TRBV5-1 to TRBJ2-2, with 10 bases aligning to TRBD2. V was pared by 4 bases and J by 4 bases, with 7 bases of the junction left unmatched. The CDR3 is made up of 16 amino acids. Germline lookup yields CDR1 SGHRS and CDR2 YFSETQ. CDR3 residues: CASSLPGLAPTGELFF. The CDR3 DNA reads as TGCGCCAGCAGCCTACCGGGACTAGCGCCCACCGGGGAGCTGTTTTTT.

The V call is TRBV28, the J call TRBJ1-1; D remains unclear. V dropped 2 bases and J dropped 1 base, with 11 bases sitting between them. The CDR3 runs 15 residues. From germline, CDR1 is MDHEN and CDR2 SYDVKM. The CDR3 reads CASSLVGEGNTEAFF. The DNA for the CDR3 is TGTGCCAGCAGTTTAGTTGGGGAGGGGAACACTGAAGCTTTCTTT.

This clone has more than one count but fewer than ten. This rearrangement joins TRBV7-2 to TRBJ1-3; TRBD1 matches 7 bases. The V and J ends lost 5 bases and 4 bases, in that order; junction bases with no gene match: 5. This CDR3 has 14 residues. Looked up from germline, CDR1 is SGHTA and CDR2 is FQGNSA. The CDR3 DNA reads TGTGCCAGCAGCGAGGGGGCGCAAGGAAACACCATATATTTT. As protein: CASSEGAQGNTIYF.

The V gene is TRBV28, the J gene TRBJ1-2; D ambiguous. The CDR3 covers 14 residues. Germline V gene lookup returns CDR1 MDHEN and CDR2 SYDVKM. Deletions cut 2 bases from V and 7 bases from J, with 14 bases between. Here the CDR3 DNA reads TGTGCCAGCAGTTTAGTCTCAGGAATCGTTGGCTACACCTTC. Encoded protein: CASSLVSGIVGYTF.

This clone has only one observation. The chain couples TRBV9 to TRBJ2-2; 9 positions agree with TRBD1. The V segment lost 4 bases and the J segment 5 bases; nucleotides outside the gene matches: 9. Germline V CDR1 and CDR2: SGDLS, YYNGEE. The CDR3 covers 16 residues. CDR3 residues: CASSIRGQGGTGELFF. The CDR3 DNA reads TGTGCCAGCAGCATTAGGGGACAGGGCGGGACCGGGGAGCTGTTTTTT.

CDR3 coding DNA: TGTGCCAGCAGTTTCACCGGGACTAGCGGGAAAGAGACCCAGTACTTC. Protein product: CASSFTGTSGKETQYF. The V call is TRBV27, the J call TRBJ2-5; 13 bases map to TRBD2. This CDR3 spans 16 amino acids. Germline V gene data show CDR1 as MNHEY and CDR2 as SMNVEV (reference sequence). Losses at the gene ends were 3 bases for V and 3 bases for J; bases not matched to a gene: 4.

The chain couples TRBV7-9 to TRBJ1-1; 9 bases map to TRBD1. V shed 5 bases and J 4 bases; nucleotides not matched to a gene: 5. The germline V gene encodes CDR1 SEHNR and CDR2 FQNEAQ (reference sequence). The CDR3 runs 14 residues. The CDR3 protein is CASSQQGASTEAFF. CDR3 DNA sequence: TGTGCCAGCAGCCAACAGGGGGCCAGCACTGAAGCTTTCTTT.

The V gene is TRBV6-6, the J gene TRBJ1-1; 7 positions agree with TRBD1. The CDR3 has 14 residues. V was clipped by 2 bases and J by 11 bases; unmatched bases: 11. From germline, CDR1 is MNHNY and CDR2 SVGAGI (reference sequence). CDR3 coding DNA: TGTGCCAGCAGTTACACCGGTCCACAGGGGATGGCTTTCTTT. Translating gives CASSYTGPQGMAFF.

V usage is TRBV5-1 and J usage is TRBJ2-3; 7 bases map to TRBD1. Trimming cost V 4 bases and J 1 base; bases outside gene matches: 6. This CDR3 spans 15 amino acids. Looked up from germline, CDR1 is SGHRS and CDR2 is YFSETQ. The CDR3 DNA sequence: TGCGCCAGCAGCATACCCACAGGGGGCACAGATACGCAGTATTTT. This codes for CASSIPTGGTDTQYF.

CDR3 sequence: CASSWALPLGGKNIQYF. For the CDR3, the DNA is TGTGCCAGCAGCTGGGCTCTACCCCTCGGGGGCAAAAACATTCAGTACTTC. The chain recombines TRBV5-6 with TRBJ2-4; D is possibly TRBD2 (6 bases). The CDR3 loop spans 17 amino acids. Germline V gene lookup returns CDR1 SGHDT and CDR2 YYEEEE. Trimming removed 3 bases from V and 3 bases from J, with 19 bases in between.

The V call is TRBV18, the J call TRBJ2-5, with a weak D call TRBD1 (6 bases). With 4 bases removed from V and 5 bases from J, the gap between germline ends came to 14 bases. Germline lookup yields CDR1 KGHSH and CDR2 LQKENI. CDR3 length equals 14 residues. Written as DNA, the CDR3 is TGTGCCAGCTCACAAAGCCTGGGGGCCGAGACCCAGTACTTC. It codes for CASSQSLGAETQYF.

J is TRBJ2-1 and V is TRBV3-1 (or the pseudogene TRBV3-2); D call uncertain. Germline V CDR1 and CDR2: LGHDT, YNNKEL (reference sequence). There are 13 residues in the CDR3. V lost 0 bases to trimming and J lost 15 bases, with 15 bases between them. The chain's CDR3 is CASSQDRLGSPFF. CDR3 in DNA: TGTGCCAGCAGCCAAGATCGGCTAGGAAGTCCGTTCTTC.

The rearrangement joins TRBV18 to TRBJ2-5, with 11 bases identical to TRBD2. CDR3 length equals 13 residues. J gave up 2 bases and V 10 bases, and 3 bases lay outside the gene matches. Looked up from germline, CDR1 is KGHSH and CDR2 is LQKENI. The CDR3 DNA sequence: TGTGCCACCAGGACTAGCGGGCAAGAGACCCAGTACTTC. Amino acid sequence: CATRTSGQETQYF.

This chain uses TRBV28 with TRBJ1-2; maybe TRBD1 (5 bases). This CDR3 region has 14 residues. Trimming removed 6 bases at V and 2 bases at J, with 13 bases between. Germline V CDR1 and CDR2: MDHEN, SYDVKM. The CDR3 DNA reads TGTGCCAGCAGGCCTCCAGGGCTGAACTATGGCTACACCTTC. Its protein product is CASRPPGLNYGYTF.

This chain uses TRBV5-1 with TRBJ2-7; D perhaps matches TRBD2 (6 bases). The CDR3 length is 12 residues. Trimming took off 4 bases at V and 4 bases at J, with 9 bases between the two ends. Germline CDR1 SGHRS, CDR2 YFSETQ. CDR3 residues: CASSPEGYEQYF. The CDR3, as DNA: TGCGCCAGCAGCCCGGAGGGTTACGAGCAGTACTTC.

This clone occurred once. This chain links TRBV28 with TRBJ2-1; possibly TRBD1 for D (7 bases). Germline CDR1 MDHEN, CDR2 SYDVKM. The CDR3 length is 14 residues. The V gene lost 6 bases and the J gene lost 4 bases, with 13 bases spanning the gap. The CDR3 coding sequence is TGTGCCAGCAGAGACGGGGGACAGTACAATGAGCAGTTCTTC. This gives the protein CASRDGGQYNEQFF. Based on the CDR3 plus reference TRBV28 and TRBJ2-1, the full variable domain is DVKVTQSSRYLVKRTGEKVFLECVQDMDHENMFWYRQDPGLGLRLIYFSYDVKMKEKGDIPEGYSVSREKKERFSLILESASTNQTSMYLCASRDGGQYNEQFFGPGTRLTVL.

The chain joins TRBV29-1 to TRBJ2-1; 8 nucleotides align to TRBD1. The V gene end was trimmed by 7 bases and the J gene end by 3 bases; junction bases not matched to a gene: 5. This CDR3 is built from 13 residues. Germline assignment: CDR1 SQVTM and CDR2 ANQGSEA. CDR3 residues: CSERQGIYNEQFF. The DNA for the CDR3 is TGCAGCGAGAGACAGGGGATCTACAATGAGCAGTTCTTC.